This T cell receptor (beta chain) was documented in a study of shared clonotypes between healthy human individuals. Generated by immunoSEQ multiplex PCR, the TCRdb table keeps only in-frame clones and is missing some. This table holds about 580,000 clones, about 98% found once. In regard to this clone: Its antigen is not known.

This CDR3 has 12 amino acids. Germline CDR1 reads SGDLS; CDR2 reads YYNGEE. Between the trimmed V and J ends, which lost 3 bases and 7 bases, there was a span of 8 bases. Terminally differentiated effector memory CD45RA+ cells were left out of the naive CD8 fraction, which was CD45RO-negative and positively selected for CCR7. Donation came from healthy HIV-negative adults that had no recent acute infections or vaccinations. Broader study findings: Lower generation probabilities were found for non-shared clonotypes than for those shared by all four donors.

The sample was naive CD8+ T cells sorted from blood. The source of this sequence is a man aged 25-40 years in good health. This chain connects TRBV9 to TRBJ2-1, with D unresolved. The CDR3 DNA is TGTGCCAGCAGCGCCAACGGGAATGAGCAGTTCTTC. It encodes CASSANGNEQFF.